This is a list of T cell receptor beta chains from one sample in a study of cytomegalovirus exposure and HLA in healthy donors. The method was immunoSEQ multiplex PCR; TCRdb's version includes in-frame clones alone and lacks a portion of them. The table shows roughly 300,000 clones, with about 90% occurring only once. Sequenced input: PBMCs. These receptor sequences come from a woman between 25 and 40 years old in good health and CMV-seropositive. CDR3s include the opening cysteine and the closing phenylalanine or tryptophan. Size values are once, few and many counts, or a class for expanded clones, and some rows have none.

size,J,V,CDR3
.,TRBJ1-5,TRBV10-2,CASSESGRFAGQPQHF
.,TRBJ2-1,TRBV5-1,CASRGQGNEQFF
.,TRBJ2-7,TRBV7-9,CASSLPGRGEQYF
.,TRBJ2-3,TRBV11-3,CASSLARFNTQYF
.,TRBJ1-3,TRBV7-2,CASSLAGGVVYGNTIYF
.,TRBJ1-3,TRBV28,CASSLGLSGNTIYF
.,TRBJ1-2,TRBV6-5,CASSYQGQDGYTF
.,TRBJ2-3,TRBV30,CAWSVGTGTDTQYF
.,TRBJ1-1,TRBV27,CASSLSIVGTGEMNTEAFF
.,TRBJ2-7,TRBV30,CAWSVGLEQYF
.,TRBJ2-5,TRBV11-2,CASSLIYDRGTQYF
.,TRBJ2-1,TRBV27,CASSLGGVYNEQFF
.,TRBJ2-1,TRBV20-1,CSARPEKAQFF
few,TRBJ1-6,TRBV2,CASIPRGGAWSPLHF
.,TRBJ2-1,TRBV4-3,CASSQVYGSYNEQFF
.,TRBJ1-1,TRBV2,CARGTGGTEAFF
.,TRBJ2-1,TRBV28,CASSLPRVLVNEQFF
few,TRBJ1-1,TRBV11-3,CASSRRGVTEAFF
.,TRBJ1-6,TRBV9,CASSVATGTNSPLHF
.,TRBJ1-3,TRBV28,CASKGLRGRLGNTIYF
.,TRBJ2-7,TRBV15,CATSTGGPVYEQYF
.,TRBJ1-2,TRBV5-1,CASSAAMTGIFNYGYTF
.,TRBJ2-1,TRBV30,CACMTWDEQFF
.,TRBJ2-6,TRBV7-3,CASSLTSGSGANVLTF
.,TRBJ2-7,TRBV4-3,CASSQESGGLYEQYF
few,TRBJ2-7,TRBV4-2,CASSPLIGSYEQYF
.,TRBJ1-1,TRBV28,CASSPPGLNTEAFF
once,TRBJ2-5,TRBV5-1,CASSYTGGQETQYF
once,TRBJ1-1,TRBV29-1,CSVTEGVAFF
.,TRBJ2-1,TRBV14,CASSQWFPSYNEQFF
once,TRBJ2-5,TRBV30,CAWRSGRGQETQYF
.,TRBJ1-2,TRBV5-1,CASSSGQGANLYGYTF
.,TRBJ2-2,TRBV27,CASRDLTTGELFF
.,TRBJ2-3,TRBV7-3,CASSLGATDTQYF
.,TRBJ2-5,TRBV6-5,CASSYLLAGGLETQYF
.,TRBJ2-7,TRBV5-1,CASGRRGPYYEQYF
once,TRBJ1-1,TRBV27,CASSPGQRNTEAFF